The table lists the clone carrying this T cell receptor (beta chain) with a few counts. Source study methods: Amplification of reference gene primers was used by the study to estimate nucleated cell counts. The protocol was immunoSEQ multiplex PCR, while the TCRdb copy is restricted to in-frame clones and leaves out a portion. For V, J and clone size, that table is used; D and trimming come from the DNA. The repertoire holds 290,000 or so clones, with about 87% as singletons. Trimming cost V 0 bases and J 5 bases, with 13 bases left between them. CDR1 and CDR2 from the germline V gene are MNHNS and SASEGT. There are 15 residues in the CDR3. The sample belongs to a study of blood T cell repertoires in COVID-19. About the research overall: Collection of acute and convalescent COVID-19 samples took place in the United States, Italy and Spain. T cells, B-cell-depleted T cells, or PBMCs provided the cDNA or gDNA that served as material.

Sequenced material: peripheral blood. The rearrangement joins TRBV6-1 to TRBJ1-1; no reliable D call. The sequence came from a man aged 65 to 79 with acute or convalescent COVID-19. The DNA of the CDR3 is TGTGCCAGCAGTGAAGCGCTACGGGCGGGAACTGAAGCTTTCTTT. This sequence encodes CASSEALRAGTEAFF.